The 12 T cell receptor beta chains given below trace back to one sample, sequenced in a study of T cell changes during pregnancy in multiple sclerosis. Repertoires were generated with immunoSEQ multiplex PCR, while TCRdb's copy carries only in-frame clones and drops some. This sample carries 100,000 or so clones, just over 90% of them seen once, and the ten largest clones take approximately 1.2%. Specimen: peripheral blood, collected in the second trimester of pregnancy. These receptors originate from a female donor with multiple sclerosis, enrolled in a pregnancy study.

The chain couples TRBV5-6 to TRBJ2-1; tentative D call: TRBD1 (6 bases). The V gene lost 2 bases and the J gene lost 8 bases, with 8 bases spanning the gap. The germline gives CDR1 SGHDT, CDR2 YYEEEE. This CDR3 comprises 12 residues. CDR3 in amino acids: CASSLQGDEQFF. The CDR3 DNA is TGTGCCAGCAGCTTACAGGGCGATGAGCAGTTCTTC.

In this sample, this clone turned up once. The chain links TRBV7-9 to TRBJ1-3, with D possibly matching TRBD1 (6 bases). The V gene's germline CDR1 is SEHNR and CDR2 FQNEAQ (reference sequence). V was trimmed by 5 bases and J by 2 bases, leaving 16 bases between them. This CDR3 has 16 amino acids. The CDR3 sequence is CASSQFGGPTGNTIYF. Here the CDR3 DNA reads TGTGCCAGCAGCCAATTCGGGGGGCCGACTGGAAACACCATATATTTT.

The genes are TRBV5-1 and TRBJ2-2; 11 bases agree with TRBD2. Looked up from germline, CDR1 is SGHRS and CDR2 is YFSETQ. CDR3 length: 15 amino acids. Unmatched junction bases numbered 3, after V lost 7 bases and J lost 1 base. CDR3 sequence: CASSGTSGNTGELFF. CDR3 nucleotides: TGCGCCAGCTCGGGGACTAGCGGGAACACCGGGGAGCTGTTTTTT.

The V and J genes are TRBV30 and TRBJ1-6, with a tentative D call TRBD1 (6 bases). Germline V gives CDR1 GTSNPN, CDR2 SVGIG (reference sequence). The V gene lost 4 bases and the J gene lost 6 bases, with 13 bases spanning the gap. The CDR3 length is 14 residues. The CDR3: CAWNNDRTNSPLHF. In DNA, the CDR3 is TGTGCCTGGAACAATGACAGGACTAATTCACCCCTCCACTTT.

The chain couples TRBV25-1 to TRBJ1-5; D unclear. The V gene lost 4 bases and the J gene lost 7 bases, with 11 bases spanning the gap. The CDR3 covers 13 residues. Germline loops: CDR1 MGHDK, CDR2 SYGVNS. The chain's CDR3 is CASSGGGRQPQHF. The CDR3 nucleotides read TGTGCCAGCAGTGGGGGAGGGCGACAGCCCCAGCATTTT.

The chain is built from TRBV5-1 and TRBJ2-2, with D possibly being TRBD1 (5 bases). CDR3 length equals 17 residues. V was pared by 0 bases and J by 2 bases, with 14 bases between. The V gene's germline CDR1 is SGHRS and CDR2 YFSETQ. For the CDR3, the DNA is TGCGCCAGCAGCTTGGTTGGTAGGGGTGCCAACACCGGGGAGCTGTTTTTT. Protein product: CASSLVGRGANTGELFF.

The chain links TRBV6-5 to TRBJ1-2, with 9 bases matching TRBD1. The junction had 9 bases not matched to a gene; V was cut back by 6 bases and J by 4 bases. Germline CDR1 MNHEY, CDR2 SVGAGI. This CDR3 spans 15 amino acids. The CDR3 nucleotides read TGTGCCAGCAGGACAGGGGGATATCGAATCTATGGCTACACCTTC. The encoded protein is CASRTGGYRIYGYTF.

This chain uses TRBV20-1 with TRBJ2-1; D might be TRBD1 (6 bases). Trimming left V 4 bases short and J 8 bases short, with 9 bases between. CDR3 length: 11 amino acids. Germline loops: CDR1 DFQATT, CDR2 SNEGSKA (reference sequence). CDR3 sequence (DNA): TGCAGTGCTAACAGGGTGGATGAGCAGTTCTTC. Protein: CSANRVDEQFF.

The V call is TRBV9, the J call TRBJ1-2; 9 nucleotides align to TRBD1. Per the germline V gene, CDR1 is SGDLS and CDR2 is YYNGEE. The J segment lost 4 bases and the V segment lost 4 bases, leaving 2 bases of the junction unmatched. The CDR3 is 13 amino acids. CDR3 residues: CASSLGQGYGYTF. The CDR3, as DNA: TGTGCCAGCAGCCTGGGACAGGGCTATGGCTACACCTTC.

V usage is TRBV23-1 and J usage is TRBJ2-7; D possibly corresponds to TRBD2 (5 bases). Being an ORF, TRBV23-1 has a function that is uncertain. The germline V and J ends were trimmed by 0 bases and 2 bases, with 8 bases remaining between them. The CDR3 has 14 amino acids. CDR3: CASSQSRVTYEQYF. The DNA for the CDR3 is TGCGCCAGCAGTCAATCGAGGGTTACCTACGAGCAGTACTTC.

Comment on this clone: Other DNA sequences in this specimen translate into the identical CDR3. This chain connects TRBV28 to TRBJ2-1; D unresolved. V was shortened by 9 bases and J by 0 bases, with 6 bases between the two germline ends. The CDR3 runs 12 residues. The germline V gene encodes CDR1 MDHEN and CDR2 SYDVKM. In nucleotides, the CDR3 is TGTGCCAGTCGCGGCTCCTACAATGAGCAGTTCTTC. Translating it yields CASRGSYNEQFF.

In DNA, the CDR3 is TGTGCCAGCAGTGACGGACACTACAGCTCCTATAATTCACCCCTCCACTTT. Translation gives CASSDGHYSSYNSPLHF. V usage is TRBV2 and J usage is TRBJ1-6, with D possibly TRBD1 on 5 matching bases. This CDR3 is built from 17 residues. V lost 3 bases and J lost 0, with 12 bases in between. Looked up from germline, CDR1 is SNHLY and CDR2 is FYNNEI.